This is a list of T cell receptor beta chains from one sample in a study of post-analysis software for immune sequencing data. TCRdb reprocessed the PCR reads via MiXCR and lists one record per CDR3 protein. The table includes almost 700,000 distinct CDR3 sequences, 55% to 70% detected once. The sequenced material came from blood. The source is a girl aged 2 to 9 with multiple sclerosis. CDR3s include the opening cysteine and the closing phenylalanine or tryptophan. Fields, in order: V gene, J gene, clone size, D gene, CDR3 protein, CDR3 DNA. D genes are given only for firm matches. The listing skips clone size in some rows; elsewhere it reads once, few, many or a size class.

TRBV4-3,TRBJ2-1,-,TRBD1,CASSHGQGYNEQFF,TGCGCCAGCAGCCACGGACAGGGGTACAATGAGCAGTTCTTC
TRBV28,TRBJ2-1,-,TRBD2,CASSPSLAGPYNEQFF,TGTGCCAGCAGCCCTTCCTTAGCGGGACCCTACAATGAGCAGTTCTTC
TRBV27,TRBJ2-7,-,-,CASRRTGTPPLLFEQYF,TGTGCCAGCAGACGCACCGGGACTCCACCCCTTCTCTTCGAGCAGTACTTC
TRBV4-3,TRBJ2-2,-,-,CASSQGSDSLNTGELFF,TGCGCCAGCAGCCAAGGATCCGACAGTCTGAACACCGGGGAGCTGTTTTTT
TRBV28,TRBJ2-7,few,TRBD2,CASSSGGAGRFNEQYF,TGTGCCAGCAGTTCCGGGGGAGCGGGACGATTTAACGAGCAGTACTTC
TRBV7-2,TRBJ1-2,-,TRBD1,CASSLTLYRDRYGYTF,TGTGCCAGCAGCCTAACCCTCTACCGGGACAGATATGGCTACACCTTC
TRBV7-9,TRBJ2-1,-,TRBD2,CASSLGGGPINEQFF,TGTGCCAGCAGCTTAGGCGGGGGGCCGATCAATGAGCAGTTCTTC
TRBV3-1,TRBJ2-1,-,-,CASSQVIRAPRRGEQFF,TGTGCCAGCAGCCAAGTTATTCGGGCCCCTCGGCGGGGTGAGCAGTTCTTC
TRBV13,TRBJ2-5,-,-,CASSSRQSGNQETQYF,TGTGCCAGCAGCTCGAGACAGTCCGGAAACCAAGAGACCCAGTACTTC
TRBV10-3,TRBJ1-2,-,-,CAISESRGSDGYTF,TGTGCCATCAGTGAGTCGAGAGGTTCGGATGGCTACACCTTC
TRBV3-1,TRBJ2-1,-,TRBD2,CASSQDSSGYNEQFF,TGTGCCAGCAGCCAAGATTCTAGCGGCTACAATGAGCAGTTCTTC
TRBV29-1,TRBJ1-2,-,TRBD1,CSVTGVNYGYTF,TGCAGCGTAACAGGGGTTAACTATGGCTACACCTTC
TRBV7-9,TRBJ2-3,few,-,CASSLVPSDRFDTQYF,TGTGCCAGCAGTTTGGTCCCCTCCGACAGGTTCGATACGCAGTATTTT
TRBV6-5,TRBJ1-2,few,TRBD1,CASSYKAGQEGYTF,TGTGCCAGCAGTTACAAGGCCGGACAGGAGGGCTACACCTTC
TRBV7-3,TRBJ2-1,-,-,CASSPGQNHNEQFF,TGTGCCAGCAGCCCCGGACAGAACCACAATGAGCAGTTCTTC
TRBV29-1,TRBJ1-3,-,-,CSADDGNTIYF,TGCAGCGCTGACGACGGAAACACCATATATTTT
TRBV12-3/TRBV12-4,TRBJ2-7,few,-,CASSLYTHEQYF,TGTGCCAGCAGTTTATATACCCACGAGCAGTACTTC
TRBV5-1,TRBJ2-7,-,TRBD1,CTSSWGQSEQYF,TGCACCAGCAGCTGGGGACAGAGCGAGCAGTACTTC
TRBV5-1,TRBJ2-2,-,-,CASRQGNGELFF,TGCGCCAGCAGACAGGGCAACGGGGAGCTGTTTTTT
TRBV7-9,TRBJ1-2,-,-,CASSPTPDYGYTF,TGTGCCAGCAGCCCGACACCCGACTATGGCTACACCTTC
TRBV20-1,TRBJ2-1,few,TRBD2,CSAPRLAGGRNEQFF,TGCAGTGCCCCTCGACTAGCGGGGGGTCGCAATGAGCAGTTCTTC
TRBV7-2,TRBJ1-4,-,-,CASSLYRGTEKLFF,TGTGCCAGCAGCTTATATAGGGGGACGGAAAAACTGTTTTTT
TRBV12-3/TRBV12-4,TRBJ1-2,-,TRBD1,CASSPSAAGQGIHGYTF,TGTGCCAGCAGTCCATCCGCTGCGGGACAGGGAATCCATGGCTACACCTTC
TRBV24-1,TRBJ2-1,-,TRBD1,CATSDTGTETYNEQFF,TGTGCCACCAGTGACACCGGGACAGAAACCTACAATGAGCAGTTCTTC
TRBV7-9,TRBJ1-2,-,TRBD1,CASSDSRDRETLHGYTF,TGTGCCAGCAGCGATTCCCGGGACAGGGAAACACTCCATGGCTACACCTTC
TRBV7-2,TRBJ2-7,-,-,CASSLAGSDGTYEQYF,TGTGCCAGCAGCTTAGCGGGGTCGGACGGCACCTACGAGCAGTACTTC
TRBV15,TRBJ2-4,-,-,CATSRDELSKNIQYF,TGTGCCACCAGCAGAGACGAGTTAAGCAAAAACATTCAGTACTTC
TRBV20-1,TRBJ2-3,once,TRBD2,CSASVDLAGAIDTQYF,TGCAGTGCTAGTGTCGACTTGGCGGGAGCTATAGATACGCAGTATTTT
TRBV12-3/TRBV12-4,TRBJ2-5,once,-,CASTTRRGWGTQYF,TGTGCCAGCACCACGAGGCGGGGATGGGGGACCCAGTACTTC
TRBV11-2,TRBJ2-3,-,TRBD1,CASSSNTDRVPYTQYF,TGTGCCAGCAGCTCCAATACGGACAGGGTCCCCTATACGCAGTATTTT
TRBV12-3/TRBV12-4,TRBJ2-1,few,TRBD1,CASSPPGQSEQFF,TGTGCCAGCAGTCCTCCGGGACAGAGTGAGCAGTTCTTC
TRBV10-2,TRBJ2-5,-,-,CASSGRGLQETQYF,TGCGCCAGCAGTGGTAGGGGACTCCAAGAGACCCAGTACTTC
TRBV11-3,TRBJ1-2,-,-,CASSLGTDNYTF,TGTGCCAGCAGCTTAGGTACGGACAACTACACCTTC
TRBV27,TRBJ2-1,-,-,CASKGVIWGGGNEQFF,TGTGCCAGCAAGGGGGTTATTTGGGGCGGCGGCAATGAGCAGTTCTTC
TRBV2,TRBJ2-1,-,TRBD1,CASSEVGRGYAEQFF,TGTGCCAGCAGTGAAGTAGGCAGGGGGTACGCTGAGCAGTTCTTC
TRBV25-1,TRBJ1-1,-,-,CASSVGSETEAFF,TGTGCCAGCAGTGTTGGAAGTGAGACAGAAGCTTTCTTT
TRBV10-3,TRBJ2-6,-,-,CAIGQSGANVLTF,TGTGCCATCGGGCAATCTGGGGCCAACGTCCTGACTTTC
TRBV4-1,TRBJ2-7,once,-,CASSQVWENEQYF,TGCGCCAGCAGCCAAGTTTGGGAGAACGAGCAGTACTTC
TRBV4-3,TRBJ1-3,-,-,CASSQDQGDGNTIYF,TGCGCCAGCAGCCAAGATCAAGGGGATGGAAACACCATATATTTT
TRBV9,TRBJ2-5,few,-,CASSVDGAGRETQYF,TGTGCCAGCAGCGTAGACGGCGCGGGGCGAGAGACCCAGTACTTC
TRBV6-2/TRBV6-3,TRBJ1-2,many,TRBD1,CASRGQGEYGYTF,TGTGCCAGCAGAGGACAGGGGGAATATGGCTACACCTTC
TRBV7-2,TRBJ1-2,-,-,CASSLRDSGLGGGYTF,TGTGCCAGCAGCCTGCGGGACTCGGGACTGGGTGGTGGCTACACCTTC
TRBV10-3,TRBJ1-2,-,-,CAISTGLAKSALNYGYTF,TGTGCCATCAGTACAGGGTTAGCCAAGAGTGCTCTAAACTATGGCTACACCTTC
TRBV6-2/TRBV6-3,TRBJ2-1,-,-,CASSYSPGGLNEQFF,TGTGCCAGCAGTTACTCTCCGGGTGGCCTCAATGAGCAGTTCTTC
TRBV11-2,TRBJ1-2,-,TRBD1,CASSYGQGSNYGYTF,TGTGCCAGCAGCTATGGACAGGGTAGTAACTATGGCTACACCTTC
TRBV10-3,TRBJ2-1,-,-,CATRVGPLHLYNEQFF,TGTGCCACCAGGGTGGGACCCCTACACTTATACAATGAGCAGTTCTTC
TRBV20-1,TRBJ2-1,few,TRBD2,CSAREGASGINYNEQFF,TGCAGTGCTAGAGAAGGAGCAAGCGGGATTAACTACAATGAGCAGTTCTTC
TRBV11-2,TRBJ2-5,-,-,CASSLDGAGQETQYF,TGTGCCAGCAGCTTAGACGGGGCAGGGCAAGAGACCCAGTACTTC
TRBV7-9,TRBJ2-5,-,TRBD2,CASSPVTSAIQETQYF,TGTGCCAGCAGCCCGGTGACTAGCGCGATCCAAGAGACCCAGTACTTC